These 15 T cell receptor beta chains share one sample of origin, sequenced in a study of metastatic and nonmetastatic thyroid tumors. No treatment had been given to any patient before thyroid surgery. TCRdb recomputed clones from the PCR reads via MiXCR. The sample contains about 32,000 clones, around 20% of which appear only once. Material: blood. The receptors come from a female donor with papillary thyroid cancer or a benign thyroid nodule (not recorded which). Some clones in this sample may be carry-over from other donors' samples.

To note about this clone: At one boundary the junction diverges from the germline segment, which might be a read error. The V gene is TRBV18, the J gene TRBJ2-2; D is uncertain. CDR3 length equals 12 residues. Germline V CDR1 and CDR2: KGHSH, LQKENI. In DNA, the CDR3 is TGCGCCAGCGCTAGGAACACCGGGGAGCTGTTTTTT. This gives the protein CASARNTGELFF.

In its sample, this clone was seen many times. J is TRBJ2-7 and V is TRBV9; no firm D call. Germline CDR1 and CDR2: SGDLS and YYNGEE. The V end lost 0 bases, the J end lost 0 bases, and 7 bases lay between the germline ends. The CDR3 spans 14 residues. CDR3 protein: CASSVAASSYEQYF. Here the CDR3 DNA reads TGTGCCAGCAGCGTAGCAGCTAGCTCCTACGAGCAGTACTTC.

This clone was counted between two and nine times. The CDR3 loop reads CAGGFRGNYQPQHF. CDR3 in DNA: TGTGCCGGCGGTTTCCGAGGGAACTATCAGCCCCAGCATTTT. The V gene is TRBV28, the J gene TRBJ1-5; D is unclear. Trimming removed 11 bases at V and 5 bases at J, with 19 bases between. CDR3 length equals 14 residues. Per the germline V gene, CDR1 is MDHEN and CDR2 is SYDVKM. Full variable domain (rest looked up from reference TRBV28 and TRBJ1-5): DVKVTQSSRYLVKRTGEKVFLECVQDMDHENMFWYRQDPGLGLRLIYFSYDVKMKEKGDIPEGYSVSREKKERFSLILESASTNQTSMYLCAGGFRGNYQPQHFGDGTRLSIL.

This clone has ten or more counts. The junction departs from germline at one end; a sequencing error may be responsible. CDR3 residues: CSAREGTRTAYGQYF. CDR3 DNA sequence: TGCAGTGCTAGAGAAGGGACTAGGACGGCCTACGGGCAGTACTTC. V usage is TRBV20-1 and J usage is TRBJ2-7; 8 bases agree with TRBD2. This CDR3 contains 15 residues. Germline lookup yields CDR1 DFQATT and CDR2 SNEGSKA (reference sequence).

CDR3 bases: TGTGCCACCAGTGACAAGGGACAGGGGAATCAGCCCCAGCATTTT. Its protein product is CATSDKGQGNQPQHF. This chain joins TRBV24-1 and TRBJ1-5; the match to TRBD1 covers 10 bases. The CDR3 consists of 15 residues. Germline V lookup: CDR1 KGHDR, CDR2 SFDVKD. V dropped 4 bases and J dropped 4; count of bases not matched to a gene: 3.

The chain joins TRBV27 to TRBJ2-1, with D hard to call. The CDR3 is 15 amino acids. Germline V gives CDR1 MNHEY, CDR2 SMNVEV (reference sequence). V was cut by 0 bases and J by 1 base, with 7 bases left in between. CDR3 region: CASSLSVSSYNEQFF. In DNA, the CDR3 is TGTGCCAGCAGTTTATCGGTCTCTTCCTACAATGAGCAGTTCTTC.

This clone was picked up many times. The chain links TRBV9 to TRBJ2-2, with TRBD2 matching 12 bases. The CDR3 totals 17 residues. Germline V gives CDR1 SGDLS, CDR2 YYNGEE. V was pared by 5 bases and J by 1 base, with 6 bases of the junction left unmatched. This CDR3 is CASSYTSGGLNTGELFF. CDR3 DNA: TGTGCCAGCAGTTATACTAGCGGGGGGCTGAACACCGGGGAGCTGTTTTTT. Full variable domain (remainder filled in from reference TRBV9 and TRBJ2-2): DSGVTQTPKHLITATGQRVTLRCSPRSGDLSVYWYQQSLDQGLQFLIQYYNGEERAKGNILERFSAQQFPDLHSELNLSSLELGDSALYFCASSYTSGGLNTGELFFGEGSRLTVL.

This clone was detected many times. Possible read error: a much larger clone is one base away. CDR3: CASSLTGGASSEAFF. In nucleotides, the CDR3 is TGTGCCAGCAGTTTAACAGGGGGCGCATCGTCTGAAGCTTTCTTT. The gene calls are TRBV28 and TRBJ1-1, with TRBD1 identical over 9 bases. CDR3 length equals 15 residues. Germline assignment: CDR1 MDHEN and CDR2 SYDVKM. Trimming at V came to 2 bases and at J to 6 bases, leaving 7 bases not matched to a gene.

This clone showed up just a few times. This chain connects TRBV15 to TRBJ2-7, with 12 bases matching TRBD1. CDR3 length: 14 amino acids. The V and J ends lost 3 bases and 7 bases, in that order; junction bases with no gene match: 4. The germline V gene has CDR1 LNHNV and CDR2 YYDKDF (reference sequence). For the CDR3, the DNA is TGTGCCACCAGCAGGGGACAGGGGGCTCGGGAGCAGTACTTC. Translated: CATSRGQGAREQYF.

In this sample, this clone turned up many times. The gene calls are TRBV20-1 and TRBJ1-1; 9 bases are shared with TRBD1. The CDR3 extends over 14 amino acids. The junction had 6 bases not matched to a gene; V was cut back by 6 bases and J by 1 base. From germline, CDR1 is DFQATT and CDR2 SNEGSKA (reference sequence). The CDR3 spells CSASNRGPNTEAFF. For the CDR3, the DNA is TGCAGTGCCAGTAACAGGGGGCCGAACACTGAAGCTTTCTTT.

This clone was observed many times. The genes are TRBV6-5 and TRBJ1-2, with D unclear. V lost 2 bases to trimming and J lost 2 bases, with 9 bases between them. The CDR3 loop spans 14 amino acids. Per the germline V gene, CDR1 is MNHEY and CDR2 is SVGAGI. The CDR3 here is CASSYDWENYGYTF. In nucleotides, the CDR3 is TGTGCCAGCAGTTACGATTGGGAAAACTATGGCTACACCTTC.

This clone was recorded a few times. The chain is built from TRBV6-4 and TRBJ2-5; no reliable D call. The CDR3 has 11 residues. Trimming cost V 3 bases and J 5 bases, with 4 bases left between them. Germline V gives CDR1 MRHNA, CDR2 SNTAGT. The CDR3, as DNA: TGTGCCAGCAGTGAGAGTGAGACCCAGTACTTC. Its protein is CASSESETQYF.

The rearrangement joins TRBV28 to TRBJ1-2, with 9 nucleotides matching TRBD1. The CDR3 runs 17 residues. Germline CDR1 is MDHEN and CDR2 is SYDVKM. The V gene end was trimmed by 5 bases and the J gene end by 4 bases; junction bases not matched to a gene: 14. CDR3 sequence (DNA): TGTGCCAGCAGTATGGCCGGGACAGGGTTTTTTAGCTATGGCTACACCTTC. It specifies CASSMAGTGFFSYGYTF.

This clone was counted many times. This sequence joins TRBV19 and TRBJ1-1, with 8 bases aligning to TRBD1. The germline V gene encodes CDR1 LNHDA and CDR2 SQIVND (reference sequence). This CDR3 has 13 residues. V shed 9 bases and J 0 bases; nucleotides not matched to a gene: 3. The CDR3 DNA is TGTGCCAGCTCGGACAGGGTGAACACTGAAGCTTTCTTT. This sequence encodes CASSDRVNTEAFF.

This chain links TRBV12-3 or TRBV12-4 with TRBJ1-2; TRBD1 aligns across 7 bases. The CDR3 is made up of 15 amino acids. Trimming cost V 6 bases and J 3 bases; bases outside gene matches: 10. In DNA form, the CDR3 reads TGTGCCAGCAGGACTGACAGGGAGGGCGACTATGGCTACACCTTC. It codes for CASRTDREGDYGYTF.